This passage covers 30 T cell receptor beta chains from one sample sequenced in a study of OX40 agonist ivuxolimab in advanced cancers. Using immunoSEQ multiplex PCR, the repertoire was profiled, and TCRdb retains in-frame clones only, with some absent. The sample consists of roughly 8,000 clones, 75% to 85% of them appearing once. The starting material was CD4+ or CD8+ T cells sorted from blood, obtained in a trial of the OX40 agonist ivuxolimab. The receptors stem from an adult with an advanced solid tumor such as melanoma, head and neck, liver or kidney cancer.

J is TRBJ2-1 and V is TRBV10-3; D may match TRBD1 or TRBD2 (6 bases each). The V gene lost 0 bases and the J gene lost 9 bases, with 15 bases spanning the gap. The CDR3 length is 15 residues. In germline, CDR1 is ENHRY, CDR2 SYGVKD. The CDR3 nucleotides read TGTGCCATCAGTGAGTCTAAATCGGGGGCCTCTGAGCAGTTCTTC. Protein: CAISESKSGASEQFF.

The J gene is TRBJ2-7, the V gene TRBV5-4; 7 nucleotides line up with TRBD1. Germline V CDR1 and CDR2: SGHNT, YYREEE (reference sequence). The CDR3 covers 16 residues. V trimming: 3 bases; J trimming: 1 base; junction bases outside the gene matches: 10. For the CDR3, the DNA is TGTGCCAGCAGCTCCTCCGGGACAGCCCTTTCCTACGAGCAGTACTTC. Translation: CASSSSGTALSYEQYF. Looking up the rest from reference TRBV5-4 and TRBJ2-7 gives the full variable domain: ETGVTQSPTHLIKTRGQQVTLRCSSQSGHNTVSWYQQALGQGPQFIFQYYREEENGRGNFPPRFSGLQFPNYSSELNVNALELDDSALYLCASSSSGTALSYEQYFGPGTRLTVT.

The chain carries TRBV27 and TRBJ2-3, with TRBD1 as a possible D gene (5 bases). The CDR3 loop spans 15 amino acids. In germline, CDR1 is MNHEY, CDR2 SMNVEV (reference sequence). Trimming shortened V by 5 bases and J by 2 bases, and 14 bases separated the two germline ends. Here the CDR3 DNA reads TGTGCCAGCAGTCTACAAGACAGACTCACAGATACGCAGTATTTT. Residues: CASSLQDRLTDTQYF.

This chain joins TRBV4-3 and TRBJ1-2; 12 nucleotides match TRBD1. This CDR3 is 14 amino acids long. CDR1 is LGHNA, CDR2 YSLEER, per germline. J was trimmed by 3 bases and V by 6 bases; bases with no gene match: 2. Here the CDR3 reads CASSGTGGDYGYTF. DNA for the CDR3: TGCGCCAGCAGTGGGACAGGGGGCGACTATGGCTACACCTTC.

This chain links TRBV7-9 with TRBJ2-1; D not certain. Germline assignment: CDR1 SEHNR and CDR2 FQNEAQ (reference sequence). Between the trimmed V and J ends, which lost 8 bases and 3 bases, there was a span of 8 bases. The CDR3 has 12 residues. The chain's CDR3 is CASGQNYNEQFF. CDR3 coding DNA: TGTGCCAGCGGCCAGAACTACAATGAGCAGTTCTTC.

This chain links TRBV5-8 with TRBJ2-3; 8 bases line up with TRBD1. The ends lost 2 bases at V and 2 bases at J; junction bases unmatched: 4. The CDR3 loop spans 15 amino acids. Germline values: CDR1 SGHTS, CDR2 YDEGEE. The CDR3 coding sequence is TGTGCCAGCAGCTTATTCAGGGGGCCCACAGATACGCAGTATTTT. Encoded protein: CASSLFRGPTDTQYF.

The V call is TRBV6-5, the J call TRBJ1-1; no definite D call. The germline gives CDR1 MNHEY, CDR2 SVGAGI. The V and J ends lost 0 bases and 8 bases respectively, with 13 bases between them. CDR3 length: 14 residues. The DNA of the CDR3 is TGTGCCAGCAGTTACTCAAGGGAAGGCCGGGAAGCTTTCTTT. This translates into CASSYSREGREAFF.

This chain uses TRBV29-1 with TRBJ1-1; no clear D gene. The CDR3 has 14 amino acids. The germline V gene encodes CDR1 SQVTM and CDR2 ANQGSEA. Trimming shortened V by 1 base and J by 4 bases, and 13 bases separated the two germline ends. Written as DNA, the CDR3 is TGCAGCGTTGAAGGCGAGGTATCAGGCACTGAAGCTTTCTTT. Its translation is CSVEGEVSGTEAFF.

The chain links TRBV4-1 to TRBJ2-1, with 7 bases matching TRBD2. Unmatched junction bases numbered 8, after V lost 3 bases and J lost 9 bases. This CDR3 region has 14 residues. Germline loops: CDR1 MGHRA, CDR2 YSYEKL. The CDR3 region is CASSHENSGFEQFF. DNA of the CDR3: TGCGCCAGCAGCCATGAAAATAGCGGGTTTGAGCAGTTCTTC.

This rearrangement joins TRBV7-2 to TRBJ2-1; the D gene is possibly TRBD1 (6 bases). The germline V and J ends were trimmed by 1 base and 8 bases, with 12 bases remaining between them. The CDR3 is 14 amino acids. Looked up from germline, CDR1 is SGHTA and CDR2 is FQGNSA. The CDR3: CASSLGGGTDEQFF. The DNA for the CDR3 is TGTGCCAGCAGCTTAGGTGGGGGCACCGATGAGCAGTTCTTC.

The chain combines TRBV5-4 with TRBJ1-6; TRBD1 might be the D (6 bases). The CDR3 has 15 residues. CDR1 is SGHNT, CDR2 YYREEE, per germline (reference sequence). Trimming left V 2 bases short and J 12 bases short, with 18 bases between. This CDR3 is CASSLEGLGGQPLHF. The CDR3 nucleotides read TGTGCCAGCAGCTTAGAGGGCCTCGGGGGACAACCCCTCCACTTT.

The chain employs TRBV4-1 and TRBJ1-1; D not resolved. The CDR3 extends over 14 amino acids. Per germline, CDR1 MGHRA and CDR2 YSYEKL. V was trimmed by 1 base and J by 1 base, leaving 7 bases between them. The CDR3 protein is CASSQGDGNTEAFF. In nucleotides, the CDR3 is TGCGCCAGCAGCCAAGGAGACGGGAACACTGAAGCTTTCTTT.

This clone was seen a handful of times. The chain joins TRBV7-9 to TRBJ2-7; D gene ambiguous. Germline CDR1 is SEHNR and CDR2 is FQNEAQ (reference sequence). Between the trimmed V and J ends, which lost 1 base and 6 bases, there was a span of 7 bases. This CDR3 spans 12 amino acids. The CDR3 sequence: CASSLVLGEQYF. The CDR3 nucleotides read TGTGCCAGCAGCTTAGTTCTCGGCGAGCAGTACTTC.

This rearrangement joins TRBV30 to TRBJ1-2; the D is unclear. The CDR3 covers 12 residues. Per germline, CDR1 GTSNPN and CDR2 SVGIG (reference sequence). Trimming removed 6 bases from V and 3 bases from J, with 11 bases in between. The CDR3 sequence is CACTTRYYGYTF. The DNA of the CDR3 is TGTGCCTGCACCACGAGATACTATGGCTACACCTTC.

This chain uses TRBV27 with TRBJ2-1; tentatively, D is TRBD2 (5 bases). Trimming took off 4 bases at V and 9 bases at J, with 13 bases between the two ends. CDR3 length: 13 amino acids. Germline CDR1 reads MNHEY; CDR2 reads SMNVEV (reference sequence). Written as DNA, the CDR3 is TGTGCCAGCAGTTGGGGAGAGTGGGGTGAGCAGTTCTTC. Protein product: CASSWGEWGEQFF.

The chain uses TRBV4-3 and TRBJ1-4; D remains ambiguous. V was trimmed by 0 bases and J by 5 bases, leaving 16 bases between them. The CDR3 runs to 17 residues. Germline loops: CDR1 LGHNA, CDR2 YSLEER. The CDR3 loop reads CASSQDPNSEENEKLFF. The DNA of the CDR3 is TGCGCCAGCAGCCAAGATCCGAACAGCGAGGAGAATGAAAAACTGTTTTTT.

In nucleotides, the CDR3 is TGTGCCAGTAGTGCAACGACTAGCGGGAACCAAGAGACCCAGTACTTC. Its translation: CASSATTSGNQETQYF. The V gene is TRBV19, the J gene TRBJ2-5, with 11 positions matching TRBD2. The V segment lost 5 bases and the J segment 0 bases; nucleotides outside the gene matches: 5. The CDR3 is 16 residues long. In germline, CDR1 is LNHDA, CDR2 SQIVND (reference sequence).

J is TRBJ1-5 and V is TRBV4-3, with D possibly being TRBD1 (6 bases). The germline V and J ends were trimmed by 1 base and 5 bases, with 12 bases remaining between them. The CDR3 spans 15 residues. Germline CDR1 and CDR2: LGHNA and YSLEER. CDR3 DNA: TGCGCCAGCAGCCAAGGGGGGCAGGGTTATCAGCCCCAGCATTTT. Encoded protein: CASSQGGQGYQPQHF.

As regards this clone: Other DNA sequences within the sample encode an identical CDR3. The chain carries TRBV4-3 and TRBJ2-2; D remains unclear. This CDR3 spans 14 amino acids. CDR1 is LGHNA and CDR2 is YSLEER in the germline V gene. Trimming removed 4 bases from V and 1 base from J, with 7 bases in between. CDR3 coding DNA: TGCGCCAGCAGCCCCTCGCGGAACACCGGGGAGCTGTTTTTT. Protein sequence: CASSPSRNTGELFF.

The chain joins TRBV9 to TRBJ2-7, with TRBD2 as a possible D gene (7 bases). The CDR3 has 14 residues. Germline CDR1 reads SGDLS; CDR2 reads YYNGEE. Trimming removed 5 bases from V and 3 bases from J, with 15 bases in between. The CDR3 sequence: CASSGGDKFYEQYF. The CDR3 region has the DNA TGTGCCAGCAGTGGGGGGGACAAATTCTACGAGCAGTACTTC.

The chain combines TRBV21-1 with TRBJ2-7; the DNA was not compared with TRBD1, the D call given in the table. TRBV21-1 is labeled a pseudogene. The CDR3 has 12 amino acids. The CDR3 spells CASSTDTYEQYF. The CDR3 nucleotides read TGTGCCAGCAGCACAGATACCTACGAGCAGTACTTC.

This clone was seen once. The chain recombines TRBV5-1 with TRBJ1-1, with D possibly TRBD1 on 5 matching bases. V was pared by 0 bases and J by 8 bases, with 11 bases between. The CDR3 is 13 amino acids. CDR1 and CDR2 from the germline V gene are SGHRS and YFSETQ. CDR3 region: CASSLAAGSEAFF. The CDR3 nucleotides read TGCGCCAGCAGCTTGGCCGCAGGGTCGGAAGCTTTCTTT.

The rearrangement joins TRBV7-9 to TRBJ2-5; possible D gene TRBD1, 6 bases. Germline values: CDR1 SEHNR, CDR2 FQNEAQ (reference sequence). This CDR3 is built from 13 residues. Deletions cut 5 bases from V and 2 bases from J, with 9 bases between. The chain's CDR3 is CASSIQGQETQYF. The CDR3 DNA is TGTGCCAGCAGCATACAGGGTCAAGAGACCCAGTACTTC.

CDR3 residues: CASSGFQGGSTDTQYF. CDR3 sequence (DNA): TGTGCCAGCAGCGGATTCCAGGGAGGTAGCACAGATACGCAGTATTTT. This chain uses TRBV9 with TRBJ2-3, with D perhaps TRBD2 (6 bases). The germline V and J ends were trimmed by 3 bases and 0 bases, with 14 bases remaining between them. Germline V lookup: CDR1 SGDLS, CDR2 YYNGEE. The CDR3 runs to 16 residues.

The chain recombines TRBV5-6 with TRBJ1-3; D remains ambiguous. Trimming pared 2 bases from V and 0 bases from J, leaving 6 bases between. CDR1 SGHDT and CDR2 YYEEEE come from the germline V gene. CDR3 size: 14 residues. CDR3 bases: TGTGCCAGCAGCTTAGGGAGCTCTGGAAACACCATATATTTT. The encoded protein is CASSLGSSGNTIYF.

The genes are TRBV28 and TRBJ2-7; 13 bases align to TRBD2. V lost 6 bases to trimming and J lost 3 bases; unmatched junction nucleotides: 5. This CDR3 contains 15 residues. Germline loops: CDR1 MDHEN, CDR2 SYDVKM. The CDR3 DNA reads TGTGCCAGCAGGCAGACTAGCGGGAGGATCTACGAGCAGTACTTC. Its protein is CASRQTSGRIYEQYF. The complete variable domain, with remaining parts taken from reference TRBV28 and TRBJ2-7, reads DVKVTQSSRYLVKRTGEKVFLECVQDMDHENMFWYRQDPGLGLRLIYFSYDVKMKEKGDIPEGYSVSREKKERFSLILESASTNQTSMYLCASRQTSGRIYEQYFGPGTRLTVT.

This chain links TRBV6-5 with TRBJ1-1; D remains ambiguous. V lost 6 bases, J lost 1 base, and 12 bases lay in between. In germline, CDR1 is MNHEY, CDR2 SVGAGI. CDR3 length equals 14 residues. CDR3 residues: CASRRTDQNTEAFF. The CDR3 bases are TGTGCCAGCAGACGTACAGATCAGAACACTGAAGCTTTCTTT.

The chain couples TRBV5-7 to TRBJ2-7; D is uncertain. TRBV5-7 is an ORF, with its function uncertain. V was clipped by 0 bases and J by 3 bases, with 10 bases between them. CDR3 length equals 14 residues. This chain's CDR3 is CASSLAILDYEQYF. The CDR3 nucleotides are TGTGCCAGCAGCTTGGCGATTCTGGACTACGAGCAGTACTTC.

This clone was counted once. This chain joins TRBV6-1 and TRBJ2-5; 7 nucleotides agree with TRBD2. Germline V gives CDR1 MNHNS, CDR2 SASEGT. The junction had 3 bases not matched to a gene; V was cut back by 3 bases and J by 5 bases. The CDR3 totals 13 residues. The CDR3 is CASSEGGFETQYF. The CDR3 nucleotides are TGTGCCAGCAGTGAGGGGGGGTTTGAGACCCAGTACTTC.

This clone was observed a few times. The chain has TRBV7-9 and TRBJ2-7; D not certain. Trimming shortened V by 5 bases and J by 1 base, and 12 bases separated the two germline ends. This CDR3 region has 14 residues. CDR1 and CDR2 from the germline V gene are SEHNR and FQNEAQ (reference sequence). CDR3 sequence (DNA): TGTGCCAGCAGCGCACAACGGCTATCCTACGAGCAGTACTTC. Protein product: CASSAQRLSYEQYF.